This T cell receptor beta chain was sequenced during a study of blood T cell repertoires in COVID-19. Study-wide background: Material from acute and convalescent COVID-19 was sourced from the United States, Italy and Spain. Sources were T cells, B-cell-depleted T cells, or PBMCs; the material itself was cDNA or gDNA.

Per the original data handling: Amplification from reference gene primers served as the basis for estimated nucleated cell counts. Using immunoSEQ multiplex PCR, the repertoire was profiled, and TCRdb retains in-frame clones only, with some absent. D and trimming come from the DNA, and the V and J calls and clone size come from that table. This table has tens of thousands of clones, about nine tenths appearing once. V trimming: 4 bases; J trimming: 8 bases; junction bases outside the gene matches: 15. The CDR3 is 17 residues long. Germline-derived CDR1 and CDR2 are LGHNA and YNFKEQ. Sequences were obtained from peripheral blood. The TCR was taken from a woman older than 75 with acute or convalescent COVID-19. J is TRBJ2-1 and V is TRBV4-2; 9 bases are shared with TRBD2. This CDR3 reads CASSRGAGGIPHYEQFF. In DNA form, the CDR3 reads TGTGCCAGCAGCCGGGGAGCGGGAGGTATTCCCCACTATGAGCAGTTCTTC.